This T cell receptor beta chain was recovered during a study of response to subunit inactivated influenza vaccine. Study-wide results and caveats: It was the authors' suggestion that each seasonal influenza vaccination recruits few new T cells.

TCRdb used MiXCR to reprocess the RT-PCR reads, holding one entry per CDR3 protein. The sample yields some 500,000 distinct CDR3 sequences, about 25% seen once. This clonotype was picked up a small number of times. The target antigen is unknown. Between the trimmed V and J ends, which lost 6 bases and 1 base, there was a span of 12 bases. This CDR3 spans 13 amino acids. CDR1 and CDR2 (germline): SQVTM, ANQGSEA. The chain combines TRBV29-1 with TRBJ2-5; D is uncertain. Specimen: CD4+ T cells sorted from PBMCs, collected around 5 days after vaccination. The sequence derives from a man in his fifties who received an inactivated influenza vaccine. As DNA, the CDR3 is TGCAGCGTAGGTTTTGGATTCCAAGAGACCCAGTACTTC. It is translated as CSVGFGFQETQYF.